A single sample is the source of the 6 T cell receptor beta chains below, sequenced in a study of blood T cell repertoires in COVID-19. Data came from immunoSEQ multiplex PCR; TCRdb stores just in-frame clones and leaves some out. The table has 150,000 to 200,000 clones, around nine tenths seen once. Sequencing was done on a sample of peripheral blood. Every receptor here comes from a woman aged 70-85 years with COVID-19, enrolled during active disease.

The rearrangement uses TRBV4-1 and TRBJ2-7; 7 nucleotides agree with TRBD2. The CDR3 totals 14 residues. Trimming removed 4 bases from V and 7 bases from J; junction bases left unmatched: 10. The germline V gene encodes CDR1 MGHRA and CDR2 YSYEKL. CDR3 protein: CASSPLGQAGEQYF. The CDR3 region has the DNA TGCGCCAGCAGCCCTCTAGGACAAGCGGGGGAGCAGTACTTC.

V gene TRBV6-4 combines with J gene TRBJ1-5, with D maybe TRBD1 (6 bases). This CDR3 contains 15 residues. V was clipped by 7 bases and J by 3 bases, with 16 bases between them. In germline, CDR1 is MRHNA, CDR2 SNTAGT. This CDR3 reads CASTMDSVVNQPQHF. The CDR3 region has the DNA TGTGCCAGCACCATGGACAGCGTAGTCAATCAGCCCCAGCATTTT.

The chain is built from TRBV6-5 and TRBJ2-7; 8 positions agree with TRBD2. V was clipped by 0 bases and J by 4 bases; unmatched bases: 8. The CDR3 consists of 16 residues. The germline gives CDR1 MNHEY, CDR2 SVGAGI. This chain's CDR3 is CASSYSGAGEGYEQYF. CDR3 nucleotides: TGTGCCAGCAGTTACTCGGGAGCGGGAGAAGGGTACGAGCAGTACTTC.

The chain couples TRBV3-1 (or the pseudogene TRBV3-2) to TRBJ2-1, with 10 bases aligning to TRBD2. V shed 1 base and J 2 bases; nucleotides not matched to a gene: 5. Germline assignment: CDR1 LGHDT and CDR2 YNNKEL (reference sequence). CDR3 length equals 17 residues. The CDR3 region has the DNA TGTGCCAGCAGCCAAGGGTTGCTAGCGGGAGCCTACAATGAGCAGTTCTTC. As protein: CASSQGLLAGAYNEQFF.

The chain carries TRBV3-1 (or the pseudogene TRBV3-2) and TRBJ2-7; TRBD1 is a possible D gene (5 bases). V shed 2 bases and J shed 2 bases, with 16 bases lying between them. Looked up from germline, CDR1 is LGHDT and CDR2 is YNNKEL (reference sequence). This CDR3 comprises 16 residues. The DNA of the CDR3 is TGTGCCAGCAGCCAATTAGGGGCCCCTCCCCCCTACGAGCAGTACTTC. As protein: CASSQLGAPPPYEQYF.

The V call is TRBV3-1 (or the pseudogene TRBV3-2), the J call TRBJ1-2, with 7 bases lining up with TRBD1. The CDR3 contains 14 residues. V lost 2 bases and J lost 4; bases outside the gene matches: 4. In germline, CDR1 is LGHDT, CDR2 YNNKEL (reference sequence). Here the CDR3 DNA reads TGTGCCAGCAGCCAACCCGGGACAGTCTATGGCTACACCTTC. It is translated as CASSQPGTVYGYTF.